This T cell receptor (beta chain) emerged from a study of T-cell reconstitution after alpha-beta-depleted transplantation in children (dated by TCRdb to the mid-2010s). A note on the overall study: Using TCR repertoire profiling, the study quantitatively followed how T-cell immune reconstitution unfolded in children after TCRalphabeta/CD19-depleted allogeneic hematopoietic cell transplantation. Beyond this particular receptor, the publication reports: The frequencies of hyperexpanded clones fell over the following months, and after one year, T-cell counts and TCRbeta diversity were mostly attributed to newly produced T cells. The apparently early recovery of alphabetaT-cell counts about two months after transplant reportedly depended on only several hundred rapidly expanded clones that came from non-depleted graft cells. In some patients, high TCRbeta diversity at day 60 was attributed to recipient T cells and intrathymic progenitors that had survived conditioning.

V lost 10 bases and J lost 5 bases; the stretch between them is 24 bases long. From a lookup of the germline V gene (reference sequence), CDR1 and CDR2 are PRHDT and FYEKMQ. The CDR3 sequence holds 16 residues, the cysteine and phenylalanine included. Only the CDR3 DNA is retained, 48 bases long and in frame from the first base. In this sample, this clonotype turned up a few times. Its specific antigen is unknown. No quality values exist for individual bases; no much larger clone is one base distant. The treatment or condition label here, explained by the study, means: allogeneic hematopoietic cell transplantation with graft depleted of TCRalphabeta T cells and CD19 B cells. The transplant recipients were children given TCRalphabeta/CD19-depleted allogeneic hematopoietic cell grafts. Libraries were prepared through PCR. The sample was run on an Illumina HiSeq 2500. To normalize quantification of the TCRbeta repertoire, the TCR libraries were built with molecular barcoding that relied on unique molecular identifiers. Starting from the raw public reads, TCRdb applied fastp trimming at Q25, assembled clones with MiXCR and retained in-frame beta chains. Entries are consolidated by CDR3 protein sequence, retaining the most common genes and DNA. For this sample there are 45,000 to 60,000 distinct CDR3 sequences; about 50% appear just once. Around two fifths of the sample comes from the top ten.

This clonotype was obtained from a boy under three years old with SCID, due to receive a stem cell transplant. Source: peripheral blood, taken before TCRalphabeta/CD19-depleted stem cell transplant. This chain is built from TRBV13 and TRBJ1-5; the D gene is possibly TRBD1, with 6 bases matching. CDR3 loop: CAMGPGGRWKDQPQHF. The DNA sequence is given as TGTGCCATGGGCCCCGGGGGGCGCTGGAAGGATCAGCCCCAGCATTTT.